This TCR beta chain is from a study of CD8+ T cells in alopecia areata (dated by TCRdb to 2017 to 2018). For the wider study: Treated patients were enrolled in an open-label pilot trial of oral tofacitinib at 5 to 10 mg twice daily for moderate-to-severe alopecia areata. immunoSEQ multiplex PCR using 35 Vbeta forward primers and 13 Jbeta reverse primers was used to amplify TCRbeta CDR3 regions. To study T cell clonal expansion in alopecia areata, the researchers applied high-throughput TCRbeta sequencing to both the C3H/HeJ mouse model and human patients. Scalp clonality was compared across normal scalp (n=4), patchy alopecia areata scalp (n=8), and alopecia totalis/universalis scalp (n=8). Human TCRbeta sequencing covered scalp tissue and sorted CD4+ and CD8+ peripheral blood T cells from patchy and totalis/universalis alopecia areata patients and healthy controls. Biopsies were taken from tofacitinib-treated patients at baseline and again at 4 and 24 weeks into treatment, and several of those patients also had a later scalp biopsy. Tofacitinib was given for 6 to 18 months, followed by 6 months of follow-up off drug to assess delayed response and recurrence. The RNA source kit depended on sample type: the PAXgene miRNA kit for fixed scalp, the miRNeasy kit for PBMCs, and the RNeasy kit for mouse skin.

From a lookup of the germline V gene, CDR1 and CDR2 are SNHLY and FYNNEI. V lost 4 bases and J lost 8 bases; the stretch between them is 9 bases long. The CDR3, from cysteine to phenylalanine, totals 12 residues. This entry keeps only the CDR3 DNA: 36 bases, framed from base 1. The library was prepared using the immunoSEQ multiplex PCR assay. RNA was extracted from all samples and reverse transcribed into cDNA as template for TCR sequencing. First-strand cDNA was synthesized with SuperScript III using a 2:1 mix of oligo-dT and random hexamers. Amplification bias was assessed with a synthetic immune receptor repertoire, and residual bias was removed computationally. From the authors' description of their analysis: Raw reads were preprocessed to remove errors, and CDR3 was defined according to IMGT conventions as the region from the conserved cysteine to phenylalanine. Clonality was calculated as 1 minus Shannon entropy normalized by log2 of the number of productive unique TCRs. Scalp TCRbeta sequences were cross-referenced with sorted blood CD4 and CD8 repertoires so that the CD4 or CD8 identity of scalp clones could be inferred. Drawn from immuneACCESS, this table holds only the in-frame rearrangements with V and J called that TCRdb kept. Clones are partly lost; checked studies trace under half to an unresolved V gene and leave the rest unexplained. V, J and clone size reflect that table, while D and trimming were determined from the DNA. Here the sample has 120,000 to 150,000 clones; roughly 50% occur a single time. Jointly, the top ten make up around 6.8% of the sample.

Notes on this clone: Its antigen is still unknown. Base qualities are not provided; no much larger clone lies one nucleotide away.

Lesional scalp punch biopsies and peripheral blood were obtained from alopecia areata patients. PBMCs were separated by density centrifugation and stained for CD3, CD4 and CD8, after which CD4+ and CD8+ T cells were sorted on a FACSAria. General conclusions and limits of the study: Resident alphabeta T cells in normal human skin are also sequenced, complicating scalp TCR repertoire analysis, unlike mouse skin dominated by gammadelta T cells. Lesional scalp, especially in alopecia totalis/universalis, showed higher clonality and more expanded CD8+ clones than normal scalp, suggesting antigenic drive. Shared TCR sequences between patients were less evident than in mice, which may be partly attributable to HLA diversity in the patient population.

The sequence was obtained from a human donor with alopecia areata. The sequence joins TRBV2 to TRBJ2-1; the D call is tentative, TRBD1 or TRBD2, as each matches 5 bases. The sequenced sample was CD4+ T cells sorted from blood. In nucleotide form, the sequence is TGTGCCAGCAGTGTCCGGGGCGATGAGCAGTTCTTC. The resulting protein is CASSVRGDEQFF.